Included here is one T cell receptor (beta chain) sequence, with context. V gave up 5 bases and J gave up 8 bases; unmatched junction bases: 14. Per germline, CDR1 SGHTA and CDR2 FQGNSA. The CDR3 consists of 17 residues. The data derive from a study of blood T cell repertoires in COVID-19. Study as a whole: Material from acute and convalescent COVID-19 was sourced from the United States, Italy and Spain. T cells, B-cell-depleted T cells, or PBMCs supplied cDNA or gDNA.

Libraries were prepared by immunoSEQ multiplex PCR; TCRdb keeps only in-frame clonotypes and omits some of them. The sample has approximately 90,000 clones; 55% to 75% are singletons. The rearrangement uses TRBV7-2 and TRBJ2-1; 11 bases are shared with TRBD2. The sequence was obtained from a woman aged 80 or over with acute or convalescent COVID-19. Sequenced sample: peripheral blood. The CDR3 region has the DNA TGTGCCAGCAGCGAACGGCTAGCGGGGGGCGGGGTCGATGAGCAGTTCTTC. Protein product: CASSERLAGGGVDEQFF.